This paragraph reports one T cell receptor beta chain. As yet, its antigen is unknown. The CDR3 spans 16 residues. The V segment lost 5 bases and the J segment 5 bases; nucleotides outside the gene matches: 11. Germline loops: CDR1 SGHTA, CDR2 FQGNSA. This sample was included in a study of vaccination and CD4 T cells after COVID-19. The overall study: Post-COVID draws came a median around 100 days after diagnosis (range 35 to 161). The authors used overlapping spike peptides from SARS-CoV-2, HCoV-NL63, HCoV-OC43 and HCoV-229E to stimulate cells.

As to treatment: roughly ten-day PBMC culture with coronavirus spike peptide pools or control peptides (ViraFEST assay). These CD4+ T cells came from an unexposed donor, sampled before the COVID-19 pandemic (2011-2018). Oncomine TCR Beta short-read sequencing was applied to DNA from cultured CD4+ T cells. Cultures of CD4+ T cells served as the source for extracting genomic DNA. In TCRdb, the PCR reads were re-called with MiXCR into one record per CDR3 protein. The table lists approximately 7,200 distinct CDR3 sequences, about two fifths of them singletons, with about 40% in the top ten. The sequenced sample consisted of CD4+ T cells from blood, cultured in vitro. This sequence joins TRBV7-2 and TRBJ2-3; 9 nucleotides agree with TRBD1. The TCR was taken from a human donor in good health. This CDR3 is CASSPPGQGLRDTQYF. In DNA, the CDR3 is TGTGCCAGCAGCCCACCGGGACAGGGTTTGAGAGATACGCAGTATTTT.